A selection of T cell receptor beta chains follows, all from one sample in a study of identical twins. TCRdb redid the calling of the 5' RACE reads with MiXCR, one entry per CDR3 protein. The data show 470,000 or so distinct CDR3 sequences, 24% seen once. The same data also went into a second study, on T cells expressing NK-cell markers.

The material sequenced was CD4+ T cells sorted from blood. The receptors come from a woman aged 18-35 years in good health. The CDR3 runs from the conserved cysteine through the conserved F or W. A clone size is listed for some rows: how often the clone was seen (once, few, many), or a class if it is expanded.

v_gene: TRBV11-3
abundance: .
CDR3aa: CASSRIQLAGRETQYF

v_gene: TRBV5-5
abundance: many
CDR3aa: CASSLITDTQYF

v_gene: TRBV20-1
abundance: .
CDR3aa: CSAGGETQYF

v_gene: TRBV5-1
abundance: few
CDR3aa: CASSTGTLILNTEAFF

v_gene: TRBV6-5
abundance: .
CDR3aa: CASRDGQETQYF

v_gene: TRBV20-1
abundance: .
CDR3aa: CSARVDSALTEAFF

v_gene: TRBV6-2/TRBV6-3
abundance: few
CDR3aa: CASSFYRDNQPQHF

v_gene: TRBV6-2/TRBV6-3
abundance: few
CDR3aa: CASSWQGARDEQFF

v_gene: TRBV9
abundance: once
CDR3aa: CASSVGERGKSYEQYF

v_gene: TRBV29-1
abundance: .
CDR3aa: CSGLGSWDGYTF

v_gene: TRBV4-1
abundance: many
CDR3aa: CASGGVGYLAKNIQYF

v_gene: TRBV3-1
abundance: many
CDR3aa: CASSHRGNTEAFF

v_gene: TRBV10-2
abundance: .
CDR3aa: CATQGTGSYEQYF

v_gene: TRBV20-1
abundance: .
CDR3aa: CSAGEGTGDQPQHF

v_gene: TRBV20-1
abundance: .
CDR3aa: CSASGGGYWLQETQYF

v_gene: TRBV12-3/TRBV12-4
abundance: .
CDR3aa: CASSPGGGLAGNEQFF

v_gene: TRBV29-1
abundance: few
CDR3aa: CSVEKRTGLNNEQFF

v_gene: TRBV5-6
abundance: .
CDR3aa: CASSWRTAMNTEAFF

v_gene: TRBV10-3
abundance: few
CDR3aa: CAISDRDRGLDSPLHF

v_gene: TRBV20-1
abundance: .
CDR3aa: CSARDGTNQETQYF

v_gene: TRBV10-3
abundance: few
CDR3aa: CAISVDTDTQYF

v_gene: TRBV7-9
abundance: few
CDR3aa: CASSPPPASENTGELFF

v_gene: TRBV10-2
abundance: .
CDR3aa: CASSESKGETQYF

v_gene: TRBV28
abundance: many
CDR3aa: CASRRQGYNEQFF

v_gene: TRBV10-2
abundance: .
CDR3aa: CASSEGTGEETQYF

v_gene: TRBV20-1
abundance: .
CDR3aa: CSAGHQLDNEQFF